This TCR beta chain was obtained from a study of human T cells and chemical hapten exposure. Broader study findings: Controls had significantly fewer large CDR3 similarity clusters than were formed by expanded TCRs.

CDR1 and CDR2 from the germline V gene are KGHSH and LQKENI. V lost 3 bases to trimming and J lost 4 bases, with 10 bases between them. This CDR3 has 14 amino acids. The time point here: pre-sensitization, week 0. Treatment of the sample: therapeutic diphenylcyclopropenone sensitization with weekly scalp DPC. TCRdb re-called the RACE reads with MiXCR, one entry per CDR3 protein. Among 240,000 or so distinct CDR3 sequences listed, 7.5% to 10% were seen once. Worth noting for this clonotype: The antigen remains undetermined.

This rearrangement joins TRBV18 to TRBJ1-5, with no clear D. Sequences were derived from whole blood, sampled in connection with sensitization to the hapten diphenylcyclopropenone (DPC). The sequence was obtained from a woman aged 40 to 50 with alopecia areata. Some clones in this sample may be carry-over from other donors' samples. CDR3 sequence: CASSPVGRNQPQHF. The CDR3, as DNA: TGTGCCAGCTCACCTGTGGGCCGAAATCAGCCCCAGCATTTT.